Shown below are 12 T cell receptor beta chains from a single sample sequenced in a study of blood T cell repertoires in COVID-19. TCRdb's table, derived via immunoSEQ multiplex PCR, lists solely in-frame clones and lacks some. Here the sample spans about 46,000 clones, 85% to 90% being singletons. Sequenced material: peripheral blood. These TCRs come from a man older than 75 with active COVID-19.

The V gene is TRBV18, the J gene TRBJ2-7; 7 bases line up with TRBD2. CDR3 length equals 17 residues. The germline V gene encodes CDR1 KGHSH and CDR2 LQKENI. The J segment lost 6 bases and the V segment lost 2 bases, leaving 16 bases of the junction unmatched. CDR3 DNA: TGTGCCAGCTCACCAGGGGGAAGTGTGGGAGGGCCCTCCGAGCAGTACTTC. Amino acids: CASSPGGSVGGPSEQYF.

The V call is TRBV3-1 (or the pseudogene TRBV3-2), the J call TRBJ1-1; no reliable D call. The CDR3 is 14 residues long. The germline V gene encodes CDR1 LGHDT and CDR2 YNNKEL (reference sequence). Deletions cut 2 bases from V and 4 bases from J, with 11 bases between. CDR3 loop: CASSQMRGGTEAFF. CDR3 DNA sequence: TGTGCCAGCAGCCAAATGCGAGGAGGCACTGAAGCTTTCTTT.

In its sample, this clone was seen a few times. V is TRBV18 and J is TRBJ1-3; possible D gene TRBD1, 5 bases. Trimming took off 2 bases at V and 8 bases at J, with 16 bases between the two ends. Germline CDR1 KGHSH, CDR2 LQKENI. This CDR3 spans 15 amino acids. The CDR3 region is CASSPNGLGGDTIYF. Written as DNA, the CDR3 is TGTGCCAGCTCACCAAATGGTCTCGGGGGTGACACCATATATTTT.

The rearrangement joins TRBV28 to TRBJ1-3; D possibly corresponds to TRBD1 (6 bases). The CDR3 has 13 residues. Per the germline V gene, CDR1 is MDHEN and CDR2 is SYDVKM. Trimming took off 10 bases at V and 2 bases at J, with 12 bases between the two ends. This CDR3 reads CATTGSTGNTIYF. The CDR3 DNA is TGTGCCACCACAGGGTCTACTGGAAACACCATATATTTT.

Regarding this clone: This CDR3 is also generated by other DNA sequences in the sample. The rearrangement links TRBV19 to TRBJ2-7; the D is unclear. Trimming took off 5 bases at V and 1 base at J, with 3 bases between the two ends. CDR1 is LNHDA, CDR2 SQIVND, per germline (reference sequence). The CDR3 runs to 11 residues. As DNA, the CDR3 is TGTGCCAGTAGTTCGTCCTACGAGCAGTACTTC. Residues: CASSSSYEQYF.

The chain joins TRBV13 to TRBJ2-7, with 9 bases aligning to TRBD2. V lost 1 base to trimming and J lost 4 bases; unmatched junction nucleotides: 5. Germline lookup yields CDR1 PRHDT and CDR2 FYEKMQ (reference sequence). The CDR3 is 15 residues long. For the CDR3, the DNA is TGTGCCAGCAGCTTAGAACTAGCGGGTATTTACGAGCAGTACTTC. Translation gives CASSLELAGIYEQYF. Using reference TRBV13 and TRBJ2-7 for the parts outside the CDR3, the full variable domain is AAGVIQSPRHLIKEKRETATLKCYPIPRHDTVYWYQQGPGQDPQFLISFYEKMQSDKGSIPDRFSAQQFSDYHSELNMSSLELGDSALYFCASSLELAGIYEQYFGPGTRLTVT.

This clone was counted a few times. The rearrangement joins TRBV19 to TRBJ2-7; TRBD1 aligns across 10 bases. The CDR3 has 16 residues. Looked up from germline, CDR1 is LNHDA and CDR2 is SQIVND (reference sequence). V lost 4 bases, J lost 7 bases, and 13 bases stayed unmatched. The CDR3 here is CASSTLWDRGLLEQYF. The CDR3 nucleotides are TGTGCCAGTAGTACACTTTGGGACAGGGGCCTACTGGAGCAGTACTTC.

The rearrangement joins TRBV7-2 to TRBJ2-7; 7 bases align to TRBD1. Losses at the gene ends were 1 base for V and 12 bases for J; bases not matched to a gene: 12. Per germline, CDR1 SGHTA and CDR2 FQGNSA. The length of the CDR3 is 14 residues. CDR3 DNA: TGTGCCAGCAGCTTAGGACAGGGTCCTTGGGGGCGGTACTTC. Protein product: CASSLGQGPWGRYF.

The chain is built from TRBV2 and TRBJ1-4; 12 nucleotides agree with TRBD1. Per the germline V gene, CDR1 is SNHLY and CDR2 is FYNNEI. The CDR3 covers 15 residues. Germline trimming cut 4 bases from V and 7 bases from J; bases unmatched to any gene: 4. The CDR3 sequence: CASSVGQGAGEKLFF. CDR3 DNA: TGTGCCAGCAGTGTGGGACAGGGGGCAGGTGAAAAACTGTTTTTT.

The chain couples TRBV7-6 to TRBJ2-7; perhaps TRBD2 as D (5 bases). The germline CDR1 and CDR2 sequences are SGHVS and FNYEAQ. The CDR3 spans 15 residues. V lost 2 bases and J 5 bases, leaving 16 bases between the germline ends. For the CDR3, the DNA is TGTGCCAGCAGCTTAAGCGGTAGCGCCCTCGACGAGCAGTACTTC. Its translation is CASSLSGSALDEQYF. Full variable domain (rest looked up from reference TRBV7-6 and TRBJ2-7): GAGVSQSPRYKVTKRGQDVALRCDPISGHVSLYWYRQALGQGPEFLTYFNYEAQQDKSGLPNDRFSAERPEGSISTLTIQRTEQRDSAMYRCASSLSGSALDEQYFGPGTRLTVT.

V is TRBV30 and J is TRBJ1-2, with a tentative D call TRBD1 (6 bases). The CDR3 contains 15 residues. V was cut by 0 bases and J by 5 bases, with 16 bases left in between. Germline assignment: CDR1 GTSNPN and CDR2 SVGIG (reference sequence). CDR3 nucleotides: TGTGCCTGGAGTGTATACAGGGAGCCCCGATATGGCTACACCTTC. It is translated as CAWSVYREPRYGYTF.

The chain joins TRBV30 to TRBJ1-6, with D unresolved. Between the trimmed V and J ends, which lost 4 bases and 1 base, there was a span of 8 bases. Per the germline V gene, CDR1 is GTSNPN and CDR2 is SVGIG (reference sequence). The CDR3 has 14 residues. This chain's CDR3 is CAWIAGSYNSPLHF. In DNA, the CDR3 is TGTGCCTGGATCGCGGGTTCCTATAATTCACCCCTCCACTTT. The full variable domain, rest sourced from reference TRBV30 and TRBJ1-6, is SQTIHQWPATLVQPVGSPLSLECTVEGTSNPNLYWYRQAAGRGLQLLFYSVGIGQISSEVPQNLSASRPQDRQFILSSKKLLLSDSGFYLCAWIAGSYNSPLHFGNGTRLTVT.